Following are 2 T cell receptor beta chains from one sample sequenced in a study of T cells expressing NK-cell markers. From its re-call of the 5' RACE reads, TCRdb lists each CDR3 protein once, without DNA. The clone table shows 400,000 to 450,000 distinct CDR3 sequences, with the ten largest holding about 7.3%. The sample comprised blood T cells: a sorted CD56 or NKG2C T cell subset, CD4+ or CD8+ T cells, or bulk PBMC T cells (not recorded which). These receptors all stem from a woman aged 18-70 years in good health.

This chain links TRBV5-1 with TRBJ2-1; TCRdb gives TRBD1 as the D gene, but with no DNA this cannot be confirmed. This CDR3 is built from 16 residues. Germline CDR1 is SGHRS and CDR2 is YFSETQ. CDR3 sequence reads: CASSLVGQGLGNEQFF.

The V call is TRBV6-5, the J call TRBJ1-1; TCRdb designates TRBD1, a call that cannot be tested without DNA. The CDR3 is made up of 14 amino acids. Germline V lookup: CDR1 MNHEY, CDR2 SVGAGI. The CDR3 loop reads CASSYGRGNTEAFF.